This TCR beta chain stems from a study of tumor-infiltrating lymphocytes in primary liver carcinoma. Study details: There were roughly 3.5 to 8 million productive TCRbeta reads per sample, a yield similar across tissue types. Whole-study findings and limits: Tumor top-250-clone fractions significantly exceeded those of blood (p = 0.039). Tumor region pairs overlapped more than did tumor-adjacent and tumor-blood pairs.

A primer matching the constant region was used to make TCR beta cDNA from approximately 500 ng of total RNA. A slightly modified ARM-PCR protocol with three nested multiplex PCR rounds produced these TCR beta libraries. The first two PCR rounds, around 11 cycles each, used TRBV1-TRBV30 forward primers and a C-beta reverse primer. From the multiplex PCR reads, TCRdb called clonotypes with MiXCR, one entry per CDR3 protein. The repertoire includes approximately 310,000 distinct CDR3 sequences, roughly 60% of them detected once, and approximately 9% sits in the top ten. Per germline, CDR1 MNHEY and CDR2 SVGEGT. V lost 8 bases, J lost 7 bases, and 13 bases stayed unmatched. This CDR3 has 15 residues. Extraction also yielded germline DNA, while blood RNA was obtained from unsorted whole blood. As regards this clonotype: Its specificity is not known. Just one base apart from a much larger clone, this may be a read error.

This TCR was recovered from a middle-aged man with primary liver carcinoma and hepatitis B virus infection. Sequenced material: peripheral blood. The genes are TRBV6-2 or TRBV6-3 and TRBJ2-1; 8 bases align to TRBD2. CDR3 coding DNA: TGTGCCAGCCCCTGGAGTAGCGGGAAGAGGAATGAGCAGTTCTTC. This gives the protein CASPWSSGKRNEQFF.